This is a list of T cell receptor beta chains from one sample in a study of T cell repertoires in cytomegalovirus infection. TCRdb re-called the reads with MiXCR, one entry per CDR3 protein. This table holds about 830,000 distinct CDR3 sequences, 32% found once. No antigens are known for them. The sample was cultured CD8+ T cells from PBMCs, taken from culture after CMV antigen stimulation. Receptor source: a human donor in good health (CMV status not recorded). Some clones in this sample may be carry-over from other donors' samples. CDR3s include the opening cysteine and the closing phenylalanine or tryptophan. The order of the fields is D gene, clone size, V gene, J gene, CDR3 protein, CDR3 DNA. D genes are given only for firm matches. A row's size may be missing; if present it is once, few, many or a size class.

d_call: TRBD1; clone_size: .; v_call: TRBV14; j_call: TRBJ1-5; cdr3_aa: CASSPEGQGNQPQHF; cdr3_nt: TGTGCCAGCAGTCCGGAGGGACAGGGGAATCAGCCCCAGCATTTT
d_call: TRBD2; clone_size: .; v_call: TRBV4-2; j_call: TRBJ2-7; cdr3_aa: CASSHRAGGSYEQYF; cdr3_nt: TGTGCCAGCAGCCACAGAGCGGGGGGGTCCTACGAGCAGTACTTC
d_call: TRBD2; clone_size: .; v_call: TRBV7-3; j_call: TRBJ2-1; cdr3_aa: CASSKTTSGGGNEQFF; cdr3_nt: TGTGCCAGCAGCAAAACGACTAGCGGGGGGGGGAATGAGCAGTTCTTC
d_call: .; clone_size: .; v_call: TRBV20-1; j_call: TRBJ2-4; cdr3_aa: CSARDLYKNIQYF; cdr3_nt: TGCAGTGCTAGAGACTTGTACAAAAACATTCAGTACTTC
d_call: .; clone_size: few; v_call: TRBV12-3/TRBV12-4; j_call: TRBJ2-3; cdr3_aa: CASSPTDYPQYF; cdr3_nt: TGTGCCAGCAGTCCGACTGATTACCCGCAGTATTTT
d_call: .; clone_size: .; v_call: TRBV5-5; j_call: TRBJ2-2; cdr3_aa: CASSLDTTVPGELFF; cdr3_nt: TGTGCCAGCAGCTTGGATACAACGGTCCCCGGGGAGCTGTTTTTT
d_call: TRBD1; clone_size: few; v_call: TRBV7-9; j_call: TRBJ1-1; cdr3_aa: CASSPRQGISEAFF; cdr3_nt: TGTGCCAGCAGCCCGAGACAGGGGATCTCTGAAGCTTTCTTT
d_call: .; clone_size: .; v_call: TRBV2; j_call: TRBJ1-5; cdr3_aa: CASTQGGMLSNQPQHF; cdr3_nt: TGTGCCAGCACCCAGGGTGGTATGCTGAGCAATCAGCCCCAGCATTTT
d_call: .; clone_size: .; v_call: TRBV20-1; j_call: TRBJ2-3; cdr3_aa: CSARDLGGGRADTQYF; cdr3_nt: TGCAGTGCTAGAGATTTGGGGGGGGGGCGCGCAGATACGCAGTATTTT
d_call: .; clone_size: many; v_call: TRBV7-2; j_call: TRBJ2-2; cdr3_aa: CASSPRSGISANTGELFF; cdr3_nt: TGTGCCAGCAGCCCACGCAGCGGCATTTCGGCGAACACCGGGGAGCTGTTTTTT
d_call: .; clone_size: .; v_call: TRBV6-2/TRBV6-3; j_call: TRBJ2-3; cdr3_aa: CASKDPRWTQYF; cdr3_nt: TGTGCCAGCAAGGACCCCCGGTGGACGCAGTATTTT
d_call: TRBD2; clone_size: few; v_call: TRBV12-3/TRBV12-4; j_call: TRBJ2-3; cdr3_aa: CASSLGGGLAVDTQYF; cdr3_nt: TGTGCCAGCAGTTTAGGAGGGGGACTAGCAGTAGATACGCAGTATTTT
d_call: TRBD2; clone_size: .; v_call: TRBV14; j_call: TRBJ2-1; cdr3_aa: CASSQDWRGGYNEQFF; cdr3_nt: TGTGCCAGCAGCCAAGATTGGCGGGGGGGCTATAATGAGCAGTTCTTC
d_call: .; clone_size: .; v_call: TRBV5-5; j_call: TRBJ2-1; cdr3_aa: CASSILDGGSYNEQFF; cdr3_nt: TGTGCCAGCAGCATACTTGACGGGGGCTCCTACAATGAGCAGTTCTTC
d_call: .; clone_size: many; v_call: TRBV7-6; j_call: TRBJ2-5; cdr3_aa: CASSSQDGNQETQYF; cdr3_nt: TGTGCCAGCAGCTCCCAGGACGGAAACCAAGAGACCCAGTACTTC
d_call: .; clone_size: .; v_call: TRBV6-6; j_call: TRBJ2-2; cdr3_aa: CASSYEGRELFF; cdr3_nt: TGTGCCAGCAGTTATGAGGGCCGGGAGCTGTTTTTT